Shown below are 14 T cell receptor beta chains from a single sample sequenced in a study of vaccination effects on CD4 cells after COVID-19 (dated by TCRdb to 2021 to 2024). These TCRs' antigens remain unknown. Libraries were prepared through the immunoSEQ multiplex PCR assay. Here the immuneACCESS table is served through TCRdb, limited to in-frame sequences with V and J called. Missing clones are a known gap in these copies; in checked studies unresolved V genes cover under half, and the rest lacks a known reason. Recorded for this sample are fewer than 65,000 clones; roughly 79% of them occurred a single time. About 2.5% of the sample lies in the top ten. The ViraFEST assay stimulated PBMC with viral peptide pools and then used TCR sequencing to identify antigen-specific CD4+ T cell clonotypes by expansion. After around 11 days of culture, CD4+ T cells were isolated with the EasySep CD4+ T cell isolation kit.

Source: CD4+ T cells from PBMCs cultured with HCoV-229E spike peptides, taken before COVID-19 vaccination. The cell subset or site label for this specimen denotes: HCoV-229E spike overlapping peptide pool stimulation. The receptors were sampled from a human donor who received a COVID-19 vaccine.

This sequence joins TRBV19 and TRBJ2-2, with no clear D. CDR1 and CDR2 (germline): LNHDA, SQIVND (reference sequence). Trimming took off 3 bases at V and 1 base at J, with 6 bases between the two ends. The CDR3 is 14 residues long. CDR3 nucleotide sequence: TGTGCCAGTAGTATTAAGGGGAACACCGGGGAGCTGTTTTTT. Translation gives CASSIKGNTGELFF.

The rearrangement uses TRBV5-6 and TRBJ2-1; no firm D call. CDR3 size: 15 residues. V lost 0 bases, J lost 4 bases, and 11 bases lay in between. Looked up from germline, CDR1 is SGHDT and CDR2 is YYEEEE. The DNA of the CDR3 is TGTGCCAGCAGCTTGGTGTCAGAGCCTTACAATGAGCAGTTCTTC. Translated, it gives CASSLVSEPYNEQFF.

The chain has TRBV29-1 and TRBJ2-3; TRBD1 or TRBD2 may be the D gene (6 bases each). CDR1 and CDR2 from the germline V gene are SQVTM and ANQGSEA. This CDR3 has 13 amino acids. Trimming stripped 5 bases from V and 2 bases from J, with 11 bases between. CDR3 sequence (DNA): TGCAGCGTTTACGGGGGCCCCACAGATACGCAGTATTTT. Its protein is CSVYGGPTDTQYF.

This rearrangement joins TRBV5-4 to TRBJ1-4, with D possibly TRBD1 on 5 matching bases. The CDR3 is 15 amino acids. Per germline, CDR1 SGHNT and CDR2 YYREEE (reference sequence). Trimming left V 4 bases short and J 5 bases short, with 15 bases between. The CDR3 sequence is CASSEPGQGNEKLFF. The CDR3 DNA reads TGTGCCAGCAGCGAACCTGGGCAGGGCAATGAAAAACTGTTTTTT.

This chain uses TRBV6-5 with TRBJ2-7; TRBD1 agrees at 7 bases. Germline CDR1 and CDR2: MNHEY and SVGAGI. CDR3 length: 14 residues. Trimming cost V 6 bases and J 0 bases; bases outside gene matches: 5. CDR3: CASSTGTASYEQYV. CDR3 bases: TGTGCCAGCAGCACCGGGACAGCCTCCTACGAGCAGTACGTC.

The V and J genes are TRBV5-4 and TRBJ2-3; 11 nucleotides line up with TRBD2. Germline CDR1 is SGHNT and CDR2 is YYREEE (reference sequence). V lost 2 bases to trimming and J lost 5 bases; unmatched junction nucleotides: 7. The CDR3 covers 16 residues. The CDR3 DNA reads as TGTGCCAGCAGCTTACTAGCGGGGGCAAGAAAAGATACGCAGTATTTT. Its translation: CASSLLAGARKDTQYF.

The V and J genes are TRBV24-1 and TRBJ2-5; the D gene could be TRBD1 or TRBD2 (5 bases each). Germline assignment: CDR1 KGHDR and CDR2 SFDVKD. The ends were cut back, 3 bases at V and 6 bases at J, with 19 bases in the middle. This CDR3 region has 16 residues. CDR3: CATSDPGGGTTKTQYF. CDR3 nucleotide sequence: TGTGCCACCAGTGATCCCGGTGGTGGGACGACGAAGACCCAGTACTTC.

V gene TRBV10-2 combines with J gene TRBJ2-1; 7 bases fit TRBD1. Germline V gene lookup returns CDR1 WSHSY and CDR2 SAAADI. V dropped 5 bases and J dropped 7; count of bases not matched to a gene: 11. CDR3 length: 15 amino acids. For the CDR3, the DNA is TGCGCCAGCAGTCGCGGACAGGCCGACGGGAATGAGCAGTTCTTC. This sequence encodes CASSRGQADGNEQFF.

This rearrangement joins TRBV30 to TRBJ2-5, with 7 nucleotides matching TRBD1. Trimming removed 3 bases from V and 6 bases from J; junction bases left unmatched: 13. The CDR3 sequence is 15 residues long. The germline gives CDR1 GTSNPN, CDR2 SVGIG (reference sequence). For the CDR3, the DNA is TGTGCCTGGAGAGTTACAGGGGAGAGCTGGCAGACCCAGTACTTC. Protein product: CAWRVTGESWQTQYF.

This chain links TRBV6-1 with TRBJ2-5, with D tentatively TRBD1 (5 bases). Germline values: CDR1 MNHNS, CDR2 SASEGT. V gave up 1 base and J gave up 4 bases, with 16 bases separating them. This CDR3 is built from 16 residues. The CDR3 nucleotides are TGTGCCAGCAGTGAAGATAGGGGTTGGAGCAGAGAGACCCAGTACTTC. Protein: CASSEDRGWSRETQYF.

The genes are TRBV7-2 and TRBJ1-2; 8 bases align to TRBD1. This CDR3 is built from 12 residues. Germline CDR1 SGHTA, CDR2 FQGNSA. V was clipped by 4 bases and J by 8 bases; unmatched bases: 3. The DNA of the CDR3 is TGTGCCAGCAGCTGGGGGACAGGAGGCTACACCTTC. It encodes CASSWGTGGYTF.

The rearrangement uses TRBV12-3 or TRBV12-4 and TRBJ1-2; no definite D call. The CDR3 loop spans 12 amino acids. V gave up 6 bases and J gave up 9 bases, with 14 bases separating them. CDR3 nucleotides: TGTGCCAGCAGCAACGCGCGGGGAAGCTACACCTTC. As protein: CASSNARGSYTF.

The J gene is TRBJ2-6, the V gene TRBV24-1; 7 bases agree with TRBD1. Germline V gives CDR1 KGHDR, CDR2 SFDVKD. CDR3 length: 18 amino acids. The V segment lost 3 bases and the J segment 0 bases; nucleotides outside the gene matches: 7. CDR3: CATSDPGTESSGANVLTF. For the CDR3, the DNA is TGTGCCACCAGTGATCCCGGGACAGAAAGCTCTGGGGCCAACGTCCTGACTTTC.

The rearrangement links TRBV10-3 to TRBJ2-1; the match to TRBD2 covers 7 bases. The V and J ends lost 4 bases and 3 bases, in that order; junction bases with no gene match: 6. CDR3 size: 15 residues. Germline V gene lookup returns CDR1 ENHRY and CDR2 SYGVKD. The CDR3 sequence: CAISGWGGNYNEQFF. The CDR3 nucleotides are TGTGCCATCAGTGGATGGGGGGGGAACTACAATGAGCAGTTCTTC.